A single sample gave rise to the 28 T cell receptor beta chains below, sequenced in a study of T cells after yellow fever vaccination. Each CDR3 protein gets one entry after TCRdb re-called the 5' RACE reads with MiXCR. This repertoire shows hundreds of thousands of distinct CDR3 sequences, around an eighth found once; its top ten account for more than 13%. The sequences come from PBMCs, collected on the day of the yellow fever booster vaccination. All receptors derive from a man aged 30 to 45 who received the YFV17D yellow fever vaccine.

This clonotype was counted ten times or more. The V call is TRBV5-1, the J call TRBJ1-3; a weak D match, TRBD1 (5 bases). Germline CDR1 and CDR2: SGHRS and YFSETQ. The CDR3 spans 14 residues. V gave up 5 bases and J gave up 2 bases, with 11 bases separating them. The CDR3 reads CASRRDGPGNTIYF. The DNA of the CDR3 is TGCGCCAGCAGACGGGACGGACCTGGAAACACCATATATTTT.

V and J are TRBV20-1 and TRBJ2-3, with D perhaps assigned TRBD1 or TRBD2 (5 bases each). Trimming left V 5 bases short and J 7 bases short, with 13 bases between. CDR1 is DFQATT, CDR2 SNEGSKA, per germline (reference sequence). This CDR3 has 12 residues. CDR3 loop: CSAGDLRNTQYF. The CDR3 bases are TGCAGTGCTGGGGACCTCCGTAATACGCAGTATTTT.

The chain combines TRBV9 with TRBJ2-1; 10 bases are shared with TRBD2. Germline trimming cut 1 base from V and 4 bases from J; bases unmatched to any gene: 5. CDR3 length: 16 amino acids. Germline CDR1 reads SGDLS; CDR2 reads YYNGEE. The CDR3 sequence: CASSVISGGGYNEQFF. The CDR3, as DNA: TGTGCCAGCAGCGTAATCAGCGGGGGGGGGTACAATGAGCAGTTCTTC.

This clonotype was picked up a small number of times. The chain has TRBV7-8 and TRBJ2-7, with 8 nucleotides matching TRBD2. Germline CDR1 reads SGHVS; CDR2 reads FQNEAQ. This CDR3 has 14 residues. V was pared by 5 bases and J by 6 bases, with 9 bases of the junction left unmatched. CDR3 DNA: TGTGCCAGCAGCCTACGACTAGCGCGAGGCGAGCAGTACTTC. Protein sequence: CASSLRLARGEQYF.

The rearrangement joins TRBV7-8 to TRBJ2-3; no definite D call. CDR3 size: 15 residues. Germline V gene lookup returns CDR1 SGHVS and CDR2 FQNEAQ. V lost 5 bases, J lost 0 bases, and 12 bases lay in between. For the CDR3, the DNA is TGTGCCAGCAGCCGAAGGACGCAAAGCACAGATACGCAGTATTTT. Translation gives CASSRRTQSTDTQYF.

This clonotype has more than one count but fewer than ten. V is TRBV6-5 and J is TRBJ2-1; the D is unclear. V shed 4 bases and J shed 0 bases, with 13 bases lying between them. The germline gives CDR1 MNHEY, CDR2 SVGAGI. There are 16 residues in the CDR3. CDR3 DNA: TGTGCCAGCAGTTTTGAGCCGGCTAGCTCCTACAATGAGCAGTTCTTC. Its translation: CASSFEPASSYNEQFF.

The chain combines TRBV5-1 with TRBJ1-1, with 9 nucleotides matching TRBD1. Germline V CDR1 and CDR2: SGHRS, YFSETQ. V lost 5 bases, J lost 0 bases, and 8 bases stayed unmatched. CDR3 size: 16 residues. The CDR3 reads CASSDKDRGLNTEAFF. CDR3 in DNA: TGCGCCAGCAGTGATAAGGACAGGGGCTTGAACACTGAAGCTTTCTTT.

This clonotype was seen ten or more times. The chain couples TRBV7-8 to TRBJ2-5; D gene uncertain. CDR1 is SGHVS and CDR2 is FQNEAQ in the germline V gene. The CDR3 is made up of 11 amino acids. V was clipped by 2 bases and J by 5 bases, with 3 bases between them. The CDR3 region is CASSLWETQYF. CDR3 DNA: TGTGCCAGCAGCTTATGGGAGACCCAGTACTTC. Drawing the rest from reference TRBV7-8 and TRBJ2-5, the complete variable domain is GAGVSQSPRYKVAKRGQDVALRCDPISGHVSLFWYQQALGQGPEFLTYFQNEAQLDKSGLPSDRFFAERPEGSVSTLKIQRTQQEDSAVYLCASSLWETQYFGPGTRLLVL.

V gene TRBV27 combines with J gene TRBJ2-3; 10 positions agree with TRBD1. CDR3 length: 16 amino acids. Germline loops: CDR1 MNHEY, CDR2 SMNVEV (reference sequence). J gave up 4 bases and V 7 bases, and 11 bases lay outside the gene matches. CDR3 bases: TGTGCCAGCATCCCCGGCCGGGACAGGGGTCCAGATACGCAGTATTTT. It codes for CASIPGRDRGPDTQYF.

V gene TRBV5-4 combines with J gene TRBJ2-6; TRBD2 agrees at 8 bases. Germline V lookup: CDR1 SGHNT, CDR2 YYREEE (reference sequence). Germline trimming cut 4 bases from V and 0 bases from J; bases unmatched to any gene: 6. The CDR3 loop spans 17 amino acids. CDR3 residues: CASSPAGGSSGANVLTF. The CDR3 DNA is TGTGCCAGCAGCCCTGCGGGGGGTTCCTCTGGGGCCAACGTCCTGACTTTC.

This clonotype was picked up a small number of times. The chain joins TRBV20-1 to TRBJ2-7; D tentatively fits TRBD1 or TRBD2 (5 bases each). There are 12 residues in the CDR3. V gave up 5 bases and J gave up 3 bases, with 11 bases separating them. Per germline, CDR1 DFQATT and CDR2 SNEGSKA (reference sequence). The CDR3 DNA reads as TGCAGTGCTCGGGACGATAGCTACGAGCAGTACTTC. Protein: CSARDDSYEQYF.

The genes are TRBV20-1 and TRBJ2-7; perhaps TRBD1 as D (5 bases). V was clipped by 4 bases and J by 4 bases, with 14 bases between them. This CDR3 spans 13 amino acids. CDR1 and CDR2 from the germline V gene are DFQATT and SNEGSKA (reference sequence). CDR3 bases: TGCAGTGCTAATTCAGGGATGGGATACGAGCAGTACTTC. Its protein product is CSANSGMGYEQYF.

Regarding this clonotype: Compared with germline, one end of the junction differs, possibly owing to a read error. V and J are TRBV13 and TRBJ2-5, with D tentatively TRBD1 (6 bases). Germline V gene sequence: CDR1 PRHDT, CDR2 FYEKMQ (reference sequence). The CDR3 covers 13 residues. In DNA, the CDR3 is TGTGCCAGCTCAGGGACACACCAGGAGACCCAGTACTTC. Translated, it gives CASSGTHQETQYF.

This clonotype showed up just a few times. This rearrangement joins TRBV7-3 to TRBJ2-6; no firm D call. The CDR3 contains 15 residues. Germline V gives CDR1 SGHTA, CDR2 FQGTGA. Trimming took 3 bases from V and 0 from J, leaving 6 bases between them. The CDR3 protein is CASSLGISGANVLTF. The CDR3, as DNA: TGTGCCAGCAGCTTGGGGATCTCTGGGGCCAACGTCCTGACTTTC.

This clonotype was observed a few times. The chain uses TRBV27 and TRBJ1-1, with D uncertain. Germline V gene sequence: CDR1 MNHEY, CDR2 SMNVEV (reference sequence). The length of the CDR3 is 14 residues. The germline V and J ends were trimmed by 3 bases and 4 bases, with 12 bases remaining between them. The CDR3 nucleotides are TGTGCCAGCAGTTTCATGGATTCGGGCACTGAAGCTTTCTTT. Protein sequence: CASSFMDSGTEAFF.

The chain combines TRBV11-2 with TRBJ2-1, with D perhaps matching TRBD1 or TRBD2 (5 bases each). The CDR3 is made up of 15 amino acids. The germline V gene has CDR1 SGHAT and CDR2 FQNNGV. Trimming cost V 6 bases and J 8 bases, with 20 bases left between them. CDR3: CASRIGGVSIDEQFF. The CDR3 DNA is TGTGCCAGCAGGATTGGGGGAGTTAGTATCGATGAGCAGTTCTTC.

The CDR3 coding sequence is TGTGCCAGCATGTCAGGGGATGGCACTGAAGCTTTCTTT. This sequence encodes CASMSGDGTEAFF. This chain links TRBV2 with TRBJ1-1; tentatively, D is TRBD1 (6 bases). The germline V gene encodes CDR1 SNHLY and CDR2 FYNNEI. CDR3 size: 13 residues. V was trimmed by 7 bases and J by 4 bases, leaving 13 bases between them.

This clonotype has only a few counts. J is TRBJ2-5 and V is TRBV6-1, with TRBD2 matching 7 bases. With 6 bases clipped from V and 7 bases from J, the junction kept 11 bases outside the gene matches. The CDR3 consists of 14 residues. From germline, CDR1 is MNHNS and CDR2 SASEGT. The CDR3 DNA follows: TGTGCCAGCAGCCGCTGGGGAGGGGTTGGGACCCAGTACTTC. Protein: CASSRWGGVGTQYF.

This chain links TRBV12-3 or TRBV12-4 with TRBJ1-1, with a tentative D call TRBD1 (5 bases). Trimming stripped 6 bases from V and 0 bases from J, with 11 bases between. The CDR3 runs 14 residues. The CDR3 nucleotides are TGTGCCAGCAGCCGGGGGACGGTGAACACTGAAGCTTTCTTT. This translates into CASSRGTVNTEAFF.

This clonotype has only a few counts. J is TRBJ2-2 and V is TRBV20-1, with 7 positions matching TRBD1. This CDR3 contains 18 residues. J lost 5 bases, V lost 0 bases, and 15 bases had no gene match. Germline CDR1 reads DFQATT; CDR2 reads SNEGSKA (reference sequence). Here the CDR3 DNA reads TGCAGTGCTAGAGATGGGACAGTCGGATTTGGGCTTACCGGGGAGCTGTTTTTT. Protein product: CSARDGTVGFGLTGELFF.

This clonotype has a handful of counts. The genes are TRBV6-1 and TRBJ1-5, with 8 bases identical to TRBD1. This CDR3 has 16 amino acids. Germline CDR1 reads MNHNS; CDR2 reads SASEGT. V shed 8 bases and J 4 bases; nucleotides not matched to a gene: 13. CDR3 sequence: CASRHHQGQGNQPQHF. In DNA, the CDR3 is TGTGCCAGCCGACATCACCAAGGACAGGGAAATCAGCCCCAGCATTTT.

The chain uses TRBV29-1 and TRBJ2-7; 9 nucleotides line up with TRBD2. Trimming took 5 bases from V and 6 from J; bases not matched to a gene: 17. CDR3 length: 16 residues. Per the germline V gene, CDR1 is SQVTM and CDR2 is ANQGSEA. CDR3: CSVTPGAGTSRSEQYF. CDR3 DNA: TGCAGCGTTACCCCCGGGGCCGGGACTAGCAGGAGCGAGCAGTACTTC.

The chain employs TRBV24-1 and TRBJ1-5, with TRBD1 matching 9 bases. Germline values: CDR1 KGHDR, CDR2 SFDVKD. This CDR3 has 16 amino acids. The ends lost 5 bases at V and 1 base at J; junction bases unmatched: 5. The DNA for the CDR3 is TGTGCCACCAGTGTTACAGGGGGCAAAAGCAATCAGCCCCAGCATTTT. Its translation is CATSVTGGKSNQPQHF.

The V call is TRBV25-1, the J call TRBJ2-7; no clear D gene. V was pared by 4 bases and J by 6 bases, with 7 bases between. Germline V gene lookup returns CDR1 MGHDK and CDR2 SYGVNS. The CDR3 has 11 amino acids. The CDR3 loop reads CASSVGREQYF. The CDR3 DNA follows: TGTGCCAGCAGTGTTGGACGCGAGCAGTACTTC.

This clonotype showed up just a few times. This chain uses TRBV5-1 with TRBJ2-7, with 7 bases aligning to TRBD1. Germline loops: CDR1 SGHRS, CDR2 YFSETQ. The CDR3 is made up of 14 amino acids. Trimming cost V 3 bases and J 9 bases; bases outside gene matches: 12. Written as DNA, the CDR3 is TGCGCCAGCAGCTACCTCCAAGACAGGGTCCCGCAGTACTTC. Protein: CASSYLQDRVPQYF.

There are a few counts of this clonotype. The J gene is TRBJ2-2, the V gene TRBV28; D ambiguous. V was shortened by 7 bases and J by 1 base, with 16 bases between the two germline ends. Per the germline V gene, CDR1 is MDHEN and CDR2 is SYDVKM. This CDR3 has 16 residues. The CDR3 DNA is TGTGCCAGCAATTTCGTACGTCTTCGGAACACCGGGGAGCTGTTTTTT. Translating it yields CASNFVRLRNTGELFF.

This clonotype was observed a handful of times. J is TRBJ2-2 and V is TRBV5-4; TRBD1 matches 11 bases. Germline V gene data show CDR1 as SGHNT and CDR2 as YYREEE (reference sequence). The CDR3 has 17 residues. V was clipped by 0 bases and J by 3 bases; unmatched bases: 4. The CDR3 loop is CASSLGPGQGDTGELFF. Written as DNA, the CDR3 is TGTGCCAGCAGCTTGGGTCCGGGACAGGGGGACACCGGGGAGCTGTTTTTT.

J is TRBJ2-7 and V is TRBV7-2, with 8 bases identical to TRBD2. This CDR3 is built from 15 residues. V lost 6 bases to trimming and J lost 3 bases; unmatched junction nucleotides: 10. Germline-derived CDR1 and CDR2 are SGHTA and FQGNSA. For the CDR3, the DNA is TGTGCCAGCAGAGAGAAACTAGCGGAAAACTACGAGCAGTACTTC. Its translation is CASREKLAENYEQYF.